Following are 17 T cell receptor beta chains from one sample sequenced in a study of monozygotic twins with inflammatory bowel disease. Using the 5' RACE reads, TCRdb records one entry per CDR3 protein without DNA. Across under 350,000 distinct CDR3 sequences, the top ten clones capture over 5% of the sample. Sample: blood. These receptors all come from a human donor with ulcerative colitis or Crohn's disease, or a healthy co-twin of an affected twin (not recorded which).

This chain joins TRBV7-2 and TRBJ1-6; TCRdb gives TRBD1 as the D gene, but with no DNA this cannot be confirmed. The CDR3 spans 16 residues. CDR1 and CDR2 from the germline V gene are SGHTA and FQGNSA. Here the CDR3 reads CASSLVLQGSSSPLHF.

The rearrangement uses TRBV13 and TRBJ2-2. Germline V gene sequence: CDR1 PRHDT, CDR2 FYEKMQ (reference sequence). The CDR3 is made up of 14 amino acids. Here the CDR3 reads CASSLGAPTGELFF.

The rearrangement links TRBV7-2 to TRBJ2-2; TCRdb returns TRBD2, unconfirmable since there is no DNA. Germline assignment: CDR1 SGHTA and CDR2 FQGNSA. This CDR3 contains 17 residues. The CDR3: CASSLGSTRRNTGELFF.

The genes are TRBV27 and TRBJ1-1; TCRdb gives TRBD1 as the D gene, but with no DNA this cannot be confirmed. CDR1 and CDR2 (germline): MNHEY, SMNVEV (reference sequence). The length of the CDR3 is 14 residues. This CDR3 is CASSFYRGNSEAFF.

The V call is TRBV11-1, the J call TRBJ2-1; the TCRdb call, TRBD1, lacks DNA for checking. Germline V gene data show CDR1 as SGHAT and CDR2 as FQDESV (reference sequence). The CDR3 runs to 20 residues. The CDR3 sequence: CASSGGTGQGSLAAYNEQFF. Filled out from reference TRBV11-1 and TRBJ2-1, the complete variable domain reads EAEVAQSPRYKITEKSQAVAFWCDPISGHATLYWYRQILGQGPELLVQFQDESVVDDSQLPKDRFSAERLKGVDSTLKIQPAELGDSAMYLCASSGGTGQGSLAAYNEQFFGPGTRLTVL.

The CDR3 reads CASSQDTNYGYTF. The chain couples TRBV4-3 to TRBJ1-2. Germline CDR1 reads LGHNA; CDR2 reads YSLEER. CDR3 length: 13 amino acids.

The genes are TRBV20-1 and TRBJ2-3; TCRdb's D gene call, TRBD1, goes unchecked for lack of DNA. Germline assignment: CDR1 DFQATT and CDR2 SNEGSKA (reference sequence). The CDR3 covers 15 residues. CDR3 sequence reads: CSADRDRRSTDTQYF.

The chain recombines TRBV7-8 with TRBJ2-5; the TRBD2 assignment by TCRdb is unverifiable without DNA. The CDR3 loop spans 16 amino acids. Germline V CDR1 and CDR2: SGHVS, FQNEAQ. The CDR3: CASSLRGRRGKETQYF.

The chain couples TRBV2 to TRBJ2-7; TCRdb designates TRBD1, a call that cannot be tested without DNA. This CDR3 is built from 16 residues. The germline CDR1 and CDR2 sequences are SNHLY and FYNNEI. This CDR3 is CASRQPPPGQLNEQYF.

This rearrangement joins TRBV5-1 to TRBJ2-7; TCRdb's D call of TRBD1 is untestable without DNA. The CDR3 contains 15 residues. From germline, CDR1 is SGHRS and CDR2 YFSETQ. Here the CDR3 reads CASSFGTGGLFEQYF.

The V and J genes are TRBV4-2 and TRBJ2-1; the D call of TRBD2 rests on TCRdb alone, since no DNA is present to check it. Germline CDR1 reads LGHNA; CDR2 reads YNFKEQ. CDR3 size: 17 residues. CDR3 region: CASSHDGLAGGYSEQFF.

This rearrangement joins TRBV15 to TRBJ2-1. The CDR3 sequence is 15 residues long. Germline V gene data show CDR1 as LNHNV and CDR2 as YYDKDF (reference sequence). This CDR3 reads CATSRVGVRQNEQFF.

The CDR3 sequence is CASSYFYSGELFF. This chain uses TRBV6-6 with TRBJ2-2. Germline V gene data show CDR1 as MNHNY and CDR2 as SVGAGI (reference sequence). The CDR3 totals 13 residues.

The chain combines TRBV12-3 or TRBV12-4 with TRBJ2-2; TCRdb calls TRBD2, which cannot be checked without DNA. CDR3 length: 16 residues. The CDR3 sequence: CASSFLPEAGTGELFF.

J is TRBJ2-7 and V is TRBV15; TCRdb names TRBD1, which stays unverified in the absence of DNA. Germline V lookup: CDR1 LNHNV, CDR2 YYDKDF (reference sequence). The CDR3 loop spans 12 amino acids. CDR3 protein: CATSRDKGAQYF.

The chain combines TRBV3-1 with TRBJ2-2; lacking DNA, the TRBD1 call made by TCRdb goes unchecked. CDR3 size: 15 residues. CDR1 is LGHDT and CDR2 is YNNKEL in the germline V gene (reference sequence). The CDR3 sequence is CASRPFSGGTGELLF.

This chain links TRBV7-9 with TRBJ1-1; TCRdb's D gene call, TRBD1, goes unchecked for lack of DNA. The CDR3 contains 12 residues. Germline CDR1 and CDR2: SEHNR and FQNEAQ (reference sequence). CDR3 residues: CAGGTGNTVAFF.